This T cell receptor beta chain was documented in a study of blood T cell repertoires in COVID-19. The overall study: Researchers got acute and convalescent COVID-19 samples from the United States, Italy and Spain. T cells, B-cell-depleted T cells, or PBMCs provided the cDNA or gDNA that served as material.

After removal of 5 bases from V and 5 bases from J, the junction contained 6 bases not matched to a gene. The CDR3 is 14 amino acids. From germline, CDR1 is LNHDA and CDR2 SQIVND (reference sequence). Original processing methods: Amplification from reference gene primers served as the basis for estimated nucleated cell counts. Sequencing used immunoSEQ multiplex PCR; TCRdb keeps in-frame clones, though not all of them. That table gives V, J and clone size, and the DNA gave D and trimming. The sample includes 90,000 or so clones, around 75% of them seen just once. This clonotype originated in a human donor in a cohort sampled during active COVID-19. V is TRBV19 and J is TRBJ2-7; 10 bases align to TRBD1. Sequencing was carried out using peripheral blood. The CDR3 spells CASSHRDRGHEQYF. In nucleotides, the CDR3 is TGTGCCAGTAGTCACCGGGACAGGGGCCACGAGCAGTACTTC.